This entry lists 23 T cell receptor beta chains sequenced from one sample in a study of cytomegalovirus exposure and HLA in healthy donors. Some clones are missing from TCRdb's copy, which holds only in-frame ones; the method was immunoSEQ multiplex PCR. Counted here are about 110,000 clones, 70% to 90% occurring once; the ten biggest clones make up 3% to 3.5%. Sequencing was done on a sample of PBMCs. Source of these receptors: a woman in her late teens or twenties in good health and CMV-seronegative.

The J gene is TRBJ1-6, the V gene TRBV25-1; tentative D call: TRBD1 (5 bases). Between the trimmed V and J ends, which lost 5 bases and 9 bases, there was a span of 26 bases. The germline V gene has CDR1 MGHDK and CDR2 SYGVNS. The CDR3 runs to 18 residues. The CDR3 sequence is CASSTLTRDSKGASPLHF. The CDR3 DNA reads as TGTGCCAGCAGTACCTTGACCCGGGACTCCAAGGGCGCTTCACCCCTCCACTTT.

The chain joins TRBV9 to TRBJ1-6, with D possibly being TRBD1 (5 bases). V lost 1 base to trimming and J lost 9 bases, with 11 bases between them. The CDR3 is made up of 14 amino acids. CDR1 SGDLS and CDR2 YYNGEE come from the germline V gene. CDR3 residues: CASSVQGSVSPLHF. CDR3 nucleotides: TGTGCCAGCAGCGTACAGGGTTCGGTTTCACCCCTCCACTTT.

This clone was recorded only once. The chain combines TRBV9 with TRBJ2-7; 9 nucleotides agree with TRBD1. The CDR3 runs 14 residues. Germline V gives CDR1 SGDLS, CDR2 YYNGEE. Losses at the gene ends were 4 bases for V and 5 bases for J; bases not matched to a gene: 7. The CDR3 coding sequence is TGTGCCAGCAGCCCCGGGACAGGGACCCACGAGCAGTACTTC. Protein sequence: CASSPGTGTHEQYF. Together with reference TRBV9 and TRBJ2-7, the CDR3 gives the full variable domain: DSGVTQTPKHLITATGQRVTLRCSPRSGDLSVYWYQQSLDQGLQFLIQYYNGEERAKGNILERFSAQQFPDLHSELNLSSLELGDSALYFCASSPGTGTHEQYFGPGTRLTVT.

The chain links TRBV13 to TRBJ1-1; D gene uncertain. Trimming shortened V by 2 bases and J by 4 bases, and 8 bases separated the two germline ends. Germline CDR1 is PRHDT and CDR2 is FYEKMQ (reference sequence). This CDR3 is 13 amino acids long. The CDR3 here is CASSLSRGTEAFF. The CDR3 DNA is TGTGCCAGCAGCTTAAGCCGGGGCACTGAAGCTTTCTTT.

This clone showed up just once. This sequence joins TRBV6-6 and TRBJ2-4; TRBD2 is a possible D gene (5 bases). Trimming took 6 bases from V and 8 from J, leaving 11 bases between them. The CDR3 consists of 12 residues. Germline CDR1 MNHNY, CDR2 SVGAGI (reference sequence). Here the CDR3 reads CASSPLGDIQYF. The CDR3 DNA follows: TGTGCCAGCAGCCCATTGGGAGACATTCAGTACTTC.

The V and J genes are TRBV30 and TRBJ2-5; the D is unclear. The V and J ends lost 5 bases and 5 bases respectively, with 12 bases between them. Germline-derived CDR1 and CDR2 are GTSNPN and SVGIG (reference sequence). CDR3 length: 12 residues. The CDR3 coding sequence is TGTGCCTGGTTGGCCCCTCCGGAGACCCAGTACTTC. It specifies CAWLAPPETQYF. The full variable domain, in which reference TRBV30 and TRBJ2-5 provide the parts outside the CDR3, is SQTIHQWPATLVQPVGSPLSLECTVEGTSNPNLYWYRQAAGRGLQLLFYSVGIGQISSEVPQNLSASRPQDRQFILSSKKLLLSDSGFYLCAWLAPPETQYFGPGTRLLVL.

The chain recombines TRBV27 with TRBJ2-7, with a possible D match to TRBD1 (6 bases). The ends were cut back, 0 bases at V and 4 bases at J, with 19 bases in the middle. Germline lookup yields CDR1 MNHEY and CDR2 SMNVEV (reference sequence). The CDR3 is 17 amino acids. The CDR3 loop is CASSLSSPPGVIYEQYF. CDR3 in DNA: TGTGCCAGCAGTTTATCGAGTCCCCCAGGGGTTATTTACGAGCAGTACTTC.

The chain recombines TRBV23-1 with TRBJ2-2; TRBD1 agrees at 8 bases. TRBV23-1 counts as an open reading frame of uncertain function. CDR3 length equals 17 residues. V was pared by 3 bases and J by 5 bases, with 11 bases of the junction left unmatched. For the CDR3, the DNA is TGCGCCAGCAGTCACCCTCGTCGACAGGGGAGGACCGGGGAGCTGTTTTTT. Translation: CASSHPRRQGRTGELFF.

The rearrangement uses TRBV4-1 and TRBJ2-1; 11 bases are shared with TRBD2. V trimming: 1 base; J trimming: 8 bases; junction bases outside the gene matches: 4. This CDR3 spans 15 amino acids. Per germline, CDR1 MGHRA and CDR2 YSYEKL. The CDR3 protein is CASSQVGLAGDEQFF. The CDR3 DNA sequence: TGCGCCAGCAGCCAAGTAGGACTAGCGGGCGATGAGCAGTTCTTC.

This chain connects TRBV13 to TRBJ1-1; a weak D match, TRBD1 (6 bases). Germline CDR1 PRHDT, CDR2 FYEKMQ (reference sequence). Trimming cost V 4 bases and J 1 base, with 10 bases left between them. The CDR3 spans 14 residues. This CDR3 reads CASSSRGQNTEAFF. CDR3 DNA sequence: TGTGCCAGCAGCTCAAGGGGACAGAACACTGAAGCTTTCTTT.

The chain uses TRBV29-1 and TRBJ1-2; no reliable D call. This CDR3 has 9 residues. CDR1 and CDR2 (germline): SQVTM, ANQGSEA. Trimming took 3 bases from V and 8 from J, leaving 4 bases between them. The CDR3 sequence is CSVDQGYTF. As DNA, the CDR3 is TGCAGCGTTGACCAGGGCTACACCTTC.

V usage is TRBV14 and J usage is TRBJ1-6; D unresolved. Germline values: CDR1 SGHDN, CDR2 FVKESK. V was cut by 5 bases and J by 7 bases, with 6 bases left in between. The CDR3 covers 12 residues. In DNA form, the CDR3 reads TGTGCCAGCAGCACCGGGAATTCACCCCTCCACTTT. Residues: CASSTGNSPLHF.

About this clone itself: Compared with germline, one end of the junction differs, possibly owing to a read error. J is TRBJ2-2 and V is TRBV19, with 11 bases lining up with TRBD2. The CDR3 extends over 15 amino acids. The germline V gene encodes CDR1 LNHDA and CDR2 SQIVND (reference sequence). The CDR3 nucleotides are TGTGCCAGTAGCATAGCGGGGGGGACCACCGGGGAGCTGTTTTTT. It codes for CASSIAGGTTGELFF.

On this clone itself: This specimen includes other DNA sequences encoding the same CDR3. The gene calls are TRBV5-6 and TRBJ2-7, with TRBD2 identical over 7 bases. The junction had 2 bases not matched to a gene; V was cut back by 2 bases and J by 0 bases. This CDR3 has 14 residues. Looked up from germline, CDR1 is SGHDT and CDR2 is YYEEEE. The CDR3 bases are TGTGCCAGCAGCTTAGGCGGGAGCTCCTACGAGCAGTACTTC. Translation gives CASSLGGSSYEQYF.

This clone was observed once. The V gene is TRBV14, the J gene TRBJ1-5; no firm D call. The ends were cut back, 1 base at V and 7 bases at J, with 11 bases in the middle. The CDR3 loop spans 14 amino acids. From germline, CDR1 is SGHDN and CDR2 FVKESK. The CDR3 coding sequence is TGTGCCAGCAGCCAAGCCGGCCTAGGCCAGCCCCAGCATTTT. Its translation is CASSQAGLGQPQHF.

The genes are TRBV4-1 and TRBJ2-5, with a tentative D call TRBD1 (5 bases). V lost 2 bases, J lost 3 bases, and 7 bases lay in between. Looked up from germline, CDR1 is MGHRA and CDR2 is YSYEKL. This CDR3 contains 13 residues. DNA for the CDR3: TGCGCCAGCAGCCAACCAGGGAAAGAGACCCAGTACTTC. It encodes CASSQPGKETQYF.

The gene calls are TRBV12-5 and TRBJ2-1; D not resolved. CDR1 and CDR2 from the germline V gene are LGHNT and FRNRAP. V dropped 2 bases and J dropped 4 bases, with 6 bases sitting between them. The CDR3 totals 13 residues. The chain's CDR3 is CASGLPYYNEQFF. The CDR3 nucleotides are TGTGCTAGTGGTTTGCCCTATTACAATGAGCAGTTCTTC. The full variable domain, completed using reference TRBV12-5 and TRBJ2-1, is DARVTQTPRHKVTEMGQEVTMRCQPILGHNTVFWYRQTMMQGLELLAYFRNRAPLDDSGMPKDRFSAEMPDATLATLKIQPSEPRDSAVYFCASGLPYYNEQFFGPGTRLTVL.

This clone is a singleton in its sample. This chain uses TRBV6-5 with TRBJ1-2, with D possibly TRBD1 on 6 matching bases. V lost 5 bases, J lost 1 base, and 11 bases lay in between. The germline V gene has CDR1 MNHEY and CDR2 SVGAGI. The CDR3 length is 14 residues. CDR3 in amino acids: CASSLRTDNYGYTF. For the CDR3, the DNA is TGTGCCAGCAGTCTGAGGACAGATAACTATGGCTACACCTTC.

This clone was observed a few times. This chain connects TRBV6-1 to TRBJ2-1; weak D call: TRBD2 (6 bases). Looked up from germline, CDR1 is MNHNS and CDR2 is SASEGT. The CDR3 extends over 14 amino acids. The V end lost 5 bases, the J end lost 2 bases, and 10 bases lay between the germline ends. The CDR3 sequence is CASSSDYTYNEQFF. The CDR3 DNA sequence: TGTGCCAGCAGTTCGGACTATACCTACAATGAGCAGTTCTTC.

This clone was seen only once. V is TRBV9 and J is TRBJ2-1; possibly TRBD1 for D (7 bases). This CDR3 is built from 14 residues. The germline CDR1 and CDR2 sequences are SGDLS and YYNGEE. Trimming cost V 5 bases and J 3 bases, with 12 bases left between them. The CDR3 DNA follows: TGTGCCAGCAGTGGCGGGGACAGCTACAATGAGCAGTTCTTC. It encodes CASSGGDSYNEQFF. Full variable domain (missing parts from reference TRBV9 and TRBJ2-1): DSGVTQTPKHLITATGQRVTLRCSPRSGDLSVYWYQQSLDQGLQFLIQYYNGEERAKGNILERFSAQQFPDLHSELNLSSLELGDSALYFCASSGGDSYNEQFFGPGTRLTVL.

The chain links TRBV7-6 to TRBJ1-3; TRBD1 agrees at 9 bases. Losses at the gene ends were 5 bases for V and 4 bases for J; bases not matched to a gene: 6. Germline assignment: CDR1 SGHVS and CDR2 FNYEAQ. This CDR3 spans 15 amino acids. The CDR3 coding sequence is TGTGCCAGCAGCACAGGGGGCGCTGGGGGAAACACCATATATTTT. This sequence encodes CASSTGGAGGNTIYF.

In its sample, this clone was seen once. The chain has TRBV29-1 and TRBJ1-1; maybe TRBD1 (5 bases). Germline lookup yields CDR1 SQVTM and CDR2 ANQGSEA. Trimming pared 0 bases from V and 6 bases from J, leaving 17 bases between. There are 15 residues in the CDR3. In DNA form, the CDR3 reads TGCAGCGTTGAAGATCTTCCACCGGGGGGTGCTGAAGCTTTCTTT. Amino acids: CSVEDLPPGGAEAFF.

CDR3 DNA: TGTGCCAGCAGCCCGGGACTAGCGGGGGGCACAGATACGCAGTATTTT. It specifies CASSPGLAGGTDTQYF. V usage is TRBV7-9 and J usage is TRBJ2-3; 14 bases line up with TRBD2. Germline trimming cut 5 bases from V and 1 base from J; bases unmatched to any gene: 2. The germline gives CDR1 SEHNR, CDR2 FQNEAQ (reference sequence). The CDR3 is 16 residues long.